What follows are 18 T cell receptor beta chains derived from one specimen sequenced in a study of Tregs in tolerant kidney transplant recipients. The assay was immunoSEQ multiplex PCR, and TCRdb's table has in-frame clones only and misses some. The data hold roughly 64,000 clones, with roughly 86% observed a single time. Related graft donors supplied nonmyeloablative bone marrow transplants, and mixed chimerism was transient. This sample comprised CD4+ T cells from blood (PBMCs), obtained 6 months after the transplant. The receptor source for this set is a human patient who received a combined kidney and bone marrow transplant. Some of the T cells might come from the graft donor.

The chain carries TRBV7-6 and TRBJ2-3; 7 bases match TRBD1. V dropped 5 bases and J dropped 2; count of bases not matched to a gene: 10. There are 16 residues in the CDR3. Per the germline V gene, CDR1 is SGHVS and CDR2 is FNYEAQ. The CDR3 loop reads CASSAVGGEFTDTQYF. The CDR3 region has the DNA TGTGCCAGCAGCGCCGTAGGGGGCGAGTTCACAGATACGCAGTATTTT.

The rearrangement uses TRBV9 and TRBJ2-7, with D perhaps TRBD2 (6 bases). Germline V gene data show CDR1 as SGDLS and CDR2 as YYNGEE. V was shortened by 0 bases and J by 0 bases, with 10 bases between the two germline ends. This CDR3 has 15 residues. Here the CDR3 DNA reads TGTGCCAGCAGCGTAGAGGAGGGTTTCTCCTACGAGCAGTACTTC. This encodes CASSVEEGFSYEQYF.

The gene calls are TRBV11-3 and TRBJ2-7; the match to TRBD1 covers 10 bases. The V segment lost 5 bases and the J segment 6 bases; nucleotides outside the gene matches: 19. This CDR3 region has 18 residues. Germline CDR1 and CDR2: SGHNT and YENEEA. CDR3 loop: CASSPDGTGVRFISEQYF. The CDR3 DNA sequence: TGTGCCAGCAGCCCCGACGGGACAGGGGTCCGTTTCATTTCCGAGCAGTACTTC.

This chain uses TRBV28 with TRBJ2-1; 11 bases agree with TRBD2. The germline gives CDR1 MDHEN, CDR2 SYDVKM. Germline trimming cut 6 bases from V and 8 bases from J; bases unmatched to any gene: 12. CDR3 size: 16 residues. CDR3: CASSPNGSGGAHEQFF. As DNA, the CDR3 is TGTGCCAGCAGCCCGAATGGTAGCGGGGGGGCCCATGAGCAGTTCTTC.

The CDR3 reads CASSSDFSTQYF. In nucleotides, the CDR3 is TGCGCCAGCAGCTCGGACTTTAGTACGCAGTATTTT. This sequence joins TRBV5-1 and TRBJ2-3, with D possibly matching TRBD2 (5 bases). Germline CDR1 SGHRS, CDR2 YFSETQ. Trimming stripped 3 bases from V and 8 bases from J, with 10 bases between. The CDR3 loop spans 12 amino acids.

The chain uses TRBV6-1 and TRBJ2-7; 7 nucleotides line up with TRBD1. The CDR3 sequence is 15 residues long. V was pared by 5 bases and J by 5 bases, with 12 bases of the junction left unmatched. CDR1 and CDR2 (germline): MNHNS, SASEGT. CDR3 loop: CASSRPRDRVHEQYF. The CDR3, as DNA: TGTGCCAGCAGTCGACCCAGAGACAGGGTTCACGAGCAGTACTTC.

Only one count was recorded for this clone. The rearrangement joins TRBV5-3 to TRBJ1-5; no definite D call. TRBV5-3 counts as an open reading frame of uncertain function. The germline V and J ends were trimmed by 0 bases and 0 bases, with 7 bases remaining between them. This CDR3 is built from 15 residues. CDR3 amino acids: CARSLVRNSNQPQHF. The DNA for the CDR3 is TGTGCCAGAAGCTTGGTCAGAAATAGCAATCAGCCCCAGCATTTT.

V gene TRBV27 combines with J gene TRBJ2-7, with TRBD1 as a possible D gene (6 bases). CDR3 length equals 14 residues. Trimming removed 3 bases from V and 0 bases from J, with 9 bases in between. Germline values: CDR1 MNHEY, CDR2 SMNVEV (reference sequence). The CDR3 region is CASSFRTVSYEQYF. The CDR3 nucleotides read TGTGCCAGCAGTTTTCGGACAGTCTCCTACGAGCAGTACTTC.

This chain links TRBV5-4 with TRBJ2-3; the match to TRBD1 covers 7 bases. Germline-derived CDR1 and CDR2 are SGHNT and YYREEE (reference sequence). The CDR3 totals 15 residues. Germline trimming cut 2 bases from V and 1 base from J; bases unmatched to any gene: 4. This chain's CDR3 is CASSFAGGRTDTQYF. In DNA form, the CDR3 reads TGTGCCAGCAGCTTCGCAGGGGGACGCACAGATACGCAGTATTTT.

The chain employs TRBV5-1 and TRBJ2-1, with 12 bases aligning to TRBD2. With V trimmed by 0 bases and J by 2 bases, 3 bases remained unmatched. The CDR3 spans 17 residues. Germline V gene lookup returns CDR1 SGHRS and CDR2 YFSETQ. As DNA, the CDR3 is TGCGCCAGCAGCTTGGGGGCTAGCGGGGGGGCCTACAATGAGCAGTTCTTC. This encodes CASSLGASGGAYNEQFF.

In this sample, this clone turned up a few times. At one boundary the junction diverges from the germline segment, which might be a read error. The sample holds other DNA sequences that translate to the same CDR3. The rearrangement uses TRBV7-8 and TRBJ1-6, with TRBD1 identical over 8 bases. The germline gives CDR1 SGHVS, CDR2 FQNEAQ. The CDR3 is made up of 15 amino acids. In DNA form, the CDR3 reads TGTGCCAGCAGCTTGAGGACAGGGTCGAATTCCCCCCTCCACTTT. This translates into CASSLRTGSNSPLHF. The entire variable domain, with the rest obtained from reference TRBV7-8 and TRBJ1-6, is as follows: GAGVSQSPRYKVAKRGQDVALRCDPISGHVSLFWYQQALGQGPEFLTYFQNEAQLDKSGLPSDRFFAERPEGSVSTLKIQRTQQEDSAVYLCASSLRTGSNSPLHFGNGTRLTVT.

The V and J genes are TRBV6-4 and TRBJ1-5, with a weak D call TRBD1 (6 bases). The CDR3 runs 19 residues. Trimming cost V 2 bases and J 1 base, with 21 bases left between them. Germline V CDR1 and CDR2: MRHNA, SNTAGT. The DNA for the CDR3 is TGTGCCAGCAGTGACGTTCTGGGGGCAATTCTTATAAGCAATCAGCCCCAGCATTTT. Translation gives CASSDVLGAILISNQPQHF.

The chain recombines TRBV7-3 with TRBJ2-1, with TRBD2 matching 9 bases. This CDR3 is built from 16 residues. Trimming removed 5 bases from V and 5 bases from J; junction bases left unmatched: 10. The germline gives CDR1 SGHTA, CDR2 FQGTGA. Here the CDR3 reads CASSPLRAGGNNEQFF. Written as DNA, the CDR3 is TGTGCCAGCAGCCCACTAAGGGCGGGGGGGAACAATGAGCAGTTCTTC.

This clone is a singleton in its sample. The chain recombines TRBV7-2 with TRBJ2-5, with TRBD1 matching 10 bases. V was pared by 5 bases and J by 0 bases, with 15 bases of the junction left unmatched. CDR3 length equals 19 residues. Germline V gene data show CDR1 as SGHTA and CDR2 as FQGNSA. The CDR3 protein is CASSPQGIPGQGYQETQYF. The CDR3 nucleotides are TGTGCCAGCAGCCCTCAGGGGATTCCGGGACAGGGGTACCAAGAGACCCAGTACTTC.

The J gene is TRBJ2-2, the V gene TRBV27; D possibly corresponds to TRBD2 (5 bases). The CDR3 totals 14 residues. CDR1 and CDR2 from the germline V gene are MNHEY and SMNVEV (reference sequence). The germline V and J ends were trimmed by 3 bases and 6 bases, with 11 bases remaining between them. Here the CDR3 DNA reads TGTGCCAGCAGTTTCGGATCACTAGCCGGGGAGCTGTTTTTT. Its protein product is CASSFGSLAGELFF.

The chain carries TRBV7-6 and TRBJ2-7, with D possibly TRBD1 on 6 matching bases. The CDR3 loop spans 13 amino acids. V shed 5 bases and J shed 3 bases, with 11 bases lying between them. The germline V gene encodes CDR1 SGHVS and CDR2 FNYEAQ. The CDR3: CASSGGQYYEQYF. CDR3 DNA sequence: TGTGCCAGCAGCGGAGGACAGTACTACGAGCAGTACTTC.

This sequence joins TRBV4-2 and TRBJ2-3, with 7 bases that match TRBD1. J gave up 6 bases and V 8 bases, and 11 bases lay outside the gene matches. The length of the CDR3 is 14 residues. CDR1 is LGHNA, CDR2 YNFKEQ, per germline. CDR3 in amino acids: CASGAGTDYDTQYF. The DNA of the CDR3 is TGTGCCAGCGGTGCCGGGACAGATTACGATACGCAGTATTTT.

The rearrangement joins TRBV27 to TRBJ1-2; D unresolved. The CDR3 is 13 residues long. Germline V gene lookup returns CDR1 MNHEY and CDR2 SMNVEV (reference sequence). Trimming left V 2 bases short and J 8 bases short, with 12 bases between. CDR3 nucleotide sequence: TGTGCCAGCAGTTTAAGAGGGTTTGGCGGCTACACCTTC. Encoded protein: CASSLRGFGGYTF.